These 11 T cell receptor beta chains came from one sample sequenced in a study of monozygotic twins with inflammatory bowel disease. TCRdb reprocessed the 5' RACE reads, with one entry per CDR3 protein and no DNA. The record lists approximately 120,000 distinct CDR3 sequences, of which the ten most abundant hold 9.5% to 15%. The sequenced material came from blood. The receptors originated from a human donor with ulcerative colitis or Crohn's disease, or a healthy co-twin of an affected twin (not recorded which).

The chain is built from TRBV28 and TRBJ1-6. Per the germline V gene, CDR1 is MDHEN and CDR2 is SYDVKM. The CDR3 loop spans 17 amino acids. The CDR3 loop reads CASSSSRPNPYNSPLHF.

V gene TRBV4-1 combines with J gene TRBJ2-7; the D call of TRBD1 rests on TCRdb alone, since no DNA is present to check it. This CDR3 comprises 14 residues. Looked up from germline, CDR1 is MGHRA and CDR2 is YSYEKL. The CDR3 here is CASSPWGRAWEQYF.

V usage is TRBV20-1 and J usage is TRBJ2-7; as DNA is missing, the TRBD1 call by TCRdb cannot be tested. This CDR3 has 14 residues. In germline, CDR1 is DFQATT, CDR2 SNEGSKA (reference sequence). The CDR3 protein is CSARGGTGLYEQYF.

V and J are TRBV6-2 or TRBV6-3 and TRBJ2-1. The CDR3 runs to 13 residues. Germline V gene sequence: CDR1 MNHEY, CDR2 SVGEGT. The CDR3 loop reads CASSFLSYNEQFF.

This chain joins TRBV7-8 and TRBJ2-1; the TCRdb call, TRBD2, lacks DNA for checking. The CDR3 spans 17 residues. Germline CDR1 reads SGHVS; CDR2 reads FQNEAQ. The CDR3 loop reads CASSFPGLAGRYREQFF.

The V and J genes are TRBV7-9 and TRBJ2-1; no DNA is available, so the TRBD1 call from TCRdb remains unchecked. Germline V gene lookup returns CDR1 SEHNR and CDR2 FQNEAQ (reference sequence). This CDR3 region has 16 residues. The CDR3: CASSHRRGQAHNEQFF.

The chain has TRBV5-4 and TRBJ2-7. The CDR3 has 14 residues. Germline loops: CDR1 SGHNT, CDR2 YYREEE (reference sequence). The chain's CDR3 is CASSLVGETVKQYF.

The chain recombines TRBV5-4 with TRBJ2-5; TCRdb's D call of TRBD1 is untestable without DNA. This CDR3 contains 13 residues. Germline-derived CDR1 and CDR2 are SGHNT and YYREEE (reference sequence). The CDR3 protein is CASKGGRGETQYF.

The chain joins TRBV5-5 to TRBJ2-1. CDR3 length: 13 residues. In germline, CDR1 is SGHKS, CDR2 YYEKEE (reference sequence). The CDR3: CASSLMSFQEQFF.

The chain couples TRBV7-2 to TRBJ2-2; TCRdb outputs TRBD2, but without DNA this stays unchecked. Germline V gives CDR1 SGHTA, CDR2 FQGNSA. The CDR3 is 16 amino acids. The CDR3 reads CASSRREGQNAGELFF.

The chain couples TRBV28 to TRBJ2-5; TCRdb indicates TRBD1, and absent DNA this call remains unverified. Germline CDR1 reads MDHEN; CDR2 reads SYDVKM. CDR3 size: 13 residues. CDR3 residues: CASIRDNQETQYF.